The T cell receptor (beta chain) under discussion was sequenced for a study of OX40 agonist ivuxolimab in advanced cancers. Background on the study: Ivuxolimab, an agonist antibody against OX40 (CD134), was given to patients.

TCRdb keeps only in-frame clones here, not all; method: immunoSEQ multiplex PCR. The sample has approximately 38,000 clones, approximately 90% seen once. This clone was observed once. Germline V gene data show CDR1 as SGHTA and CDR2 as FQGTGA. Trimming stripped 4 bases from V and 6 bases from J, with 3 bases between. This CDR3 contains 11 residues. This TCR derives from an adult with an advanced solid tumor such as melanoma, head and neck, liver or kidney cancer. This specimen consisted of CD4+ or CD8+ T cells sorted from blood, obtained in a trial of the OX40 agonist ivuxolimab. This sequence joins TRBV7-3 and TRBJ2-2; D is unclear. CDR3 loop: CASSSPGELFF. The CDR3 DNA is TGTGCCAGCAGCTCCCCCGGGGAGCTGTTTTTT.